The 5 T cell receptor beta chains in this list originate from one sample, sequenced in a study of cytomegalovirus exposure and HLA in healthy donors. The PCR ran on 60 Vbeta and 13 Jbeta primers. Produced via immunoSEQ multiplex PCR; TCRdb's table is partial and in-frame only. Seen here are some 120,000 clones, roughly 68% observed once, and the top ten hold 8.5% to 9.5%. Sequenced: PBMCs. These receptors were collected from a man younger than 45 in good health and CMV-seropositive.

The rearrangement links TRBV4-1 to TRBJ1-2; 8 bases are a match to TRBD1. Germline V gene data show CDR1 as MGHRA and CDR2 as YSYEKL. V shed 1 base and J 0 bases; nucleotides not matched to a gene: 4. This CDR3 comprises 16 residues. This CDR3 reads CASSQGDRRANYGYTF. The DNA for the CDR3 is TGCGCCAGCAGCCAAGGGGACAGGAGAGCTAACTATGGCTACACCTTC.

The chain couples TRBV19 to TRBJ1-1, with 9 positions matching TRBD1. This CDR3 has 17 residues. Germline V gene data show CDR1 as LNHDA and CDR2 as SQIVND (reference sequence). Trimming at V came to 5 bases and at J to 0 bases, leaving 10 bases not matched to a gene. This CDR3 is CASSPTGQGFMNTEAFF. The DNA of the CDR3 is TGTGCCAGTAGTCCTACGGGACAGGGATTCATGAACACTGAAGCTTTCTTT. Looking up the rest from reference TRBV19 and TRBJ1-1 gives the full variable domain: DGGITQSPKYLFRKEGQNVTLSCEQNLNHDAMYWYRQDPGQGLRLIYYSQIVNDFQKGDIAEGYSVSREKKESFPLTVTSAQKNPTAFYLCASSPTGQGFMNTEAFFGQGTRLTVV.

The chain uses TRBV9 and TRBJ1-3, with 12 bases that match TRBD1. The J segment lost 0 bases and the V segment lost 2 bases, leaving 6 bases of the junction unmatched. The CDR3 extends over 18 amino acids. Germline V gene lookup returns CDR1 SGDLS and CDR2 YYNGEE. The CDR3 DNA reads as TGTGCCAGCAGCGTTAGCGGGACAGGGGGCTTCTCTGGAAACACCATATATTTT. Encoded protein: CASSVSGTGGFSGNTIYF. The full variable domain, with the rest looked up from reference TRBV9 and TRBJ1-3, is DSGVTQTPKHLITATGQRVTLRCSPRSGDLSVYWYQQSLDQGLQFLIQYYNGEERAKGNILERFSAQQFPDLHSELNLSSLELGDSALYFCASSVSGTGGFSGNTIYFGEGSWLTVV.

The gene calls are TRBV6-5 and TRBJ1-1, with D perhaps matching TRBD1 (5 bases). The V end was cut by 0 bases, the J end by 6 bases, with 17 bases between. This CDR3 is built from 16 residues. Germline CDR1 MNHEY, CDR2 SVGAGI. The CDR3 spells CASSYSITKRGAEAFF. The CDR3 DNA follows: TGTGCCAGCAGTTACTCGATCACTAAAAGGGGTGCTGAAGCTTTCTTT.

The gene calls are TRBV11-3 and TRBJ2-2; maybe TRBD1 (6 bases). Germline V gene lookup returns CDR1 SGHNT and CDR2 YENEEA. The CDR3 has 15 residues. Between the trimmed V and J ends, which lost 4 bases and 3 bases, there was a span of 12 bases. The CDR3 sequence: CASSSVGADTGELFF. Here the CDR3 DNA reads TGTGCCAGCAGCTCTGTGGGGGCGGACACCGGGGAGCTGTTTTTT.